The T cell receptor (beta chain) under discussion was sequenced for a study of T cell responses to AZD1222 COVID-19 vaccine (dated by TCRdb to the early 2020s). In the study overall: Because spike-specific TCR depth and breadth did not differ between the two schedules, AZD1222 recipients who got a second dose at roughly 4 weeks were pooled with those who got a second dose at roughly 12 weeks. TCR sequencing covered more than 230 trial participants: 207 given two doses of AZD1222 and 26 given two doses of MenACWY control vaccine. Trial participants were enrolled by age into 18-55, 56-69 and 70-plus year subgroups, with around 140, 26 and 57 TCR-sequenced participants respectively.

Findings and caveats that apply to the study as a whole: A significant rise in spike-specific TCR breadth and depth was observed after two AZD1222 doses relative to day 0 and relative to MenACWY recipients. Participants were mostly white British and included more females than males, and it was suggested by the authors that clonal diversity may have been underestimated. The vaccine-associated CD4 TCRs covered the entire spike protein, and the dominant responses fell in regions 160-218 and 743-854. Nearly half of unique spike-specific TCRs reportedly recognized epitopes outside regions mutated in the B.1.351 and B.1.1.7 variants. Conclusions about previously exposed vaccinees are limited, since just six AZD1222 recipients were seropositive for SARS-CoV-2 at baseline. Because no day 14 peak-response samples were available, the repertoires could be characterized only after the peak T cell response. The 56-69-year group was small, and its depth increase did not reach significance, likely because of low power.

The sample's time point label, in plain terms: baseline before first vaccination. Vaccinee samples came from UK trials COV001 and COV002, including a single-blind randomized controlled phase 2/3 trial of AZD1222 (ChAdOx1 nCoV-19) in healthy adults. For TCRbeta chain sequencing, PBMC samples from trial participants were taken at day 0 and at day 28 after the second dose. The CDR3 regions of human TCRbeta chains were subjected to immunosequencing. Concerning the study's data processing: TCRs in the repertoires were compared against a reference library of SARS-CoV-2-specific TCRs that had been generated with the MIRA antigen-specificity platform. Breadth meant the fraction of unique TCRs that were SARS-CoV-2-associated, whereas depth meant the fraction of total T cells that were SARS-CoV-2-associated. Each spike-specific TCR was assigned to its reactive spike region and to a CD4 or CD8 class using the MIRA data. Log10-transformed breadth and depth values were compared by one-way ANOVA with Sidak's multiple comparisons tests. The source is immuneACCESS, and TCRdb retained only in-frame sequences with V and J called. Part of the clones is not carried over; for the studies checked, unresolved V genes explain less than half of this, and the remainder is unexplained. V, J and clone size were drawn from that table, and D and trimming were deduced from the DNA. The sample data list approximately 190,000 clones, and 90% to 95% of these were observed just once. About 9.3% of the sample goes to the ten largest clones.

About this clone itself: Its binding antigen is unknown. Base qualities are not at hand, and no much larger clone is one base apart.

The TCR originated in an adult in good health. Here the sequenced sample was peripheral blood, taken on day 0 of AZD1222 vaccination.

Here the CDR3 is given as CASSLERSSNYGYTF. The DNA is TGCGCCAGCAGCTTGGAAAGGTCGTCTAACTATGGCTACACCTTC. Recombination joined TRBV5-1 with TRBJ1-2; the D gene assignment is ambiguous. Inclusive of the bounding cysteine and phenylalanine, the CDR3 is 15 residues long. Just CDR3 DNA is preserved here, 45 bases in frame from base 1. CDR1 and CDR2 are drawn from the germline V gene: SGHRS, YFSETQ. The trim is 0 bases for V and 0 bases for J, with a gap of 9 bases between the germline ends. This CDR3, with the reference TRBV5-1 and TRBJ1-2 proteins standing in past its ends, gives the full variable domain KAGVTQTPRYLIKTRGQQVTLSCSPISGHRSVSWYQQTPGQGLQFLFEYFSETQRNKGNFPGRFSGRQFSNSRSEMNVSTLELGDSALYLCASSLERSSNYGYTFGSGTRLTVV.